Below are 19 T cell receptor beta chains sequenced from a single sample in a study of CD8 T cells in Susac syndrome (dated by TCRdb to about 2019). The library was produced with the immunoSEQ multiplex PCR assay. RNA was extracted using the RNeasy kit, and roughly 0.45 to 1 microgram was reverse transcribed with random hexamers. TCRdb applied fastp at Q25 and MiXCR to the public reads, then kept only in-frame beta chains. All rows with the same CDR3 protein become a single entry with the most common DNA and genes. The sample table contains hundreds of thousands of distinct CDR3 sequences; only one count was recorded for 70% to 90% of them. The ten most abundant clones make up approximately 0.18% of the sample. Sequenced input: CD8+ T cells from PBMCs. These receptors were collected from a human donor with multiple sclerosis.

The chain uses TRBV12-3 or TRBV12-4 and TRBJ2-5; D remains unclear. The CDR3 extends over 13 amino acids. Trimming took 6 bases from V and 3 from J, leaving 11 bases between them. The CDR3 spells CASRSTEEETQYF. The CDR3 coding sequence is TGTGCCAGCAGATCCACAGAGGAAGAGACCCAGTACTTC.

This chain joins TRBV6-2 or TRBV6-3 and TRBJ2-5; TRBD2 matches 9 bases. CDR3 length: 18 residues. CDR1 is MNHEY, CDR2 SVGEGT, per germline. V shed 0 bases and J 5 bases; nucleotides not matched to a gene: 13. The CDR3 sequence is CASSYSVRRREGPETQYF. In DNA, the CDR3 is TGTGCCAGCAGTTACTCGGTTCGTCGGCGGGAGGGCCCTGAGACCCAGTACTTC.

The J gene is TRBJ2-7, the V gene TRBV9; D not resolved. Germline CDR1 is SGDLS and CDR2 is YYNGEE. The V and J ends lost 3 bases and 5 bases respectively, with 9 bases between them. This CDR3 region has 12 residues. The CDR3 coding sequence is TGTGCCAGCAGCGGGGCGACGAACGAGCAGTACTTC. This translates into CASSGATNEQYF.

The V gene is TRBV5-6, the J gene TRBJ1-1; weak D call: TRBD1 (6 bases). This CDR3 is 15 amino acids long. V was clipped by 1 base and J by 1 base, with 11 bases between them. Germline-derived CDR1 and CDR2 are SGHDT and YYEEEE. The CDR3 DNA sequence: TGTGCCAGCAGCTTGTGGGGGCTGGGGAACACTGAAGCTTTCTTT. This encodes CASSLWGLGNTEAFF. Combining the CDR3 with reference TRBV5-6 and TRBJ1-1 gives the whole variable domain DAGVTQSPTHLIKTRGQQVTLRCSPKSGHDTVSWYQQALGQGPQFIFQYYEEEERQRGNFPDRFSGHQFPNYSSELNVNALLLGDSALYLCASSLWGLGNTEAFFGQGTRLTVV.

V usage is TRBV11-2 and J usage is TRBJ2-4; D possibly corresponds to TRBD1 (6 bases). The V and J ends lost 6 bases and 7 bases respectively, with 13 bases between them. Germline CDR1 and CDR2: SGHAT and FQNNGV. The CDR3 runs 13 residues. The CDR3 loop reads CASSSGQGNIQYF. Written as DNA, the CDR3 is TGTGCCAGCAGTTCCGGCCAGGGGAACATTCAGTACTTC.

This clonotype has only one observation. The CDR3 loop reads CASSDPGLAGSYEQYF. CDR3 nucleotides: TGTGCCAGCAGTGACCCGGGACTAGCGGGGTCTTACGAGCAGTACTTC. The V gene is TRBV2, the J gene TRBJ2-7; the match to TRBD2 covers 13 bases. The length of the CDR3 is 16 residues. Unmatched junction bases numbered 6, after V lost 3 bases and J lost 4 bases. Germline V gives CDR1 SNHLY, CDR2 FYNNEI.

The J gene is TRBJ1-4, the V gene TRBV6-5; no reliable D call. The germline V gene encodes CDR1 MNHEY and CDR2 SVGAGI. The ends were cut back, 1 base at V and 0 bases at J, with 12 bases in the middle. CDR3 length equals 17 residues. For the CDR3, the DNA is TGTGCCAGCAGTTACTTTAGGGCAACTGCAACTAATGAAAAACTGTTTTTT. Its translation is CASSYFRATATNEKLFF.

The chain couples TRBV7-3 to TRBJ2-1, with 9 positions matching TRBD2. Per the germline V gene, CDR1 is SGHTA and CDR2 is FQGTGA. The CDR3 extends over 17 amino acids. Trimming took 5 bases from V and 0 from J; bases not matched to a gene: 8. CDR3 nucleotides: TGTGCCAGCAGCCCCCGCAGCGGGAGGAGCTCCTACAATGAGCAGTTCTTC. Amino acid sequence: CASSPRSGRSSYNEQFF.

In nucleotides, the CDR3 is TGTGCCAGCAGCTTAGTAAGATTGCGGGAGGGCCCCACTAACTATGGCTACACCTTC. It specifies CASSLVRLREGPTNYGYTF. V is TRBV7-9 and J is TRBJ1-2, with D unresolved. Germline V gene data show CDR1 as SEHNR and CDR2 as FQNEAQ (reference sequence). CDR3 length: 19 residues. Trimming took 1 base from V and 0 from J, leaving 21 bases between them.

The chain is built from TRBV10-3 and TRBJ2-5; D not certain. V was shortened by 2 bases and J by 0 bases, with 10 bases between the two germline ends. CDR1 ENHRY and CDR2 SYGVKD come from the germline V gene. CDR3 length equals 15 residues. CDR3 residues: CAISEVVSYQETQYF. The CDR3 DNA reads TGTGCCATCAGTGAGGTGGTCAGCTACCAAGAGACCCAGTACTTC.

The J gene is TRBJ2-1, the V gene TRBV6-2 or TRBV6-3; 7 nucleotides agree with TRBD2. From germline, CDR1 is MNHEY and CDR2 SVGEGT. The CDR3 runs 13 residues. After removal of 1 base from V and 9 bases from J, the junction contained 3 bases not matched to a gene. The CDR3 region has the DNA TGTGCCAGCAGTTACTGGGAGGGCAGTGAGCAGTTCTTC. Its translation: CASSYWEGSEQFF.

V usage is TRBV25-1 and J usage is TRBJ2-7; weak D call: TRBD1 (5 bases). The ends were cut back, 3 bases at V and 0 bases at J, with 6 bases in the middle. CDR1 is MGHDK, CDR2 SYGVNS, per germline. This CDR3 is 13 amino acids long. The DNA of the CDR3 is TGTGCCAGCAGTGATACAGGCTCCTACGAGCAGTACTTC. This encodes CASSDTGSYEQYF.

V usage is TRBV7-9 and J usage is TRBJ2-1; D is unclear. Deletions cut 5 bases from V and 7 bases from J, with 9 bases between. The CDR3 sequence is 12 residues long. The germline CDR1 and CDR2 sequences are SEHNR and FQNEAQ (reference sequence). The CDR3 DNA reads as TGTGCCAGCAGCCCCCACGGGAATGAGCAGTTCTTC. This gives the protein CASSPHGNEQFF.

The rearrangement joins TRBV2 to TRBJ2-4, with 11 bases matching TRBD2. This CDR3 has 17 residues. Germline-derived CDR1 and CDR2 are SNHLY and FYNNEI. The J segment lost 1 base and the V segment lost 6 bases, leaving 8 bases of the junction unmatched. The CDR3 DNA follows: TGTGCCAGCAGGCCGTCGGGACTAGCGGTCGCCAAAAACATTCAGTACTTC. Protein product: CASRPSGLAVAKNIQYF.

This clonotype has only one observation. The chain carries TRBV30 and TRBJ2-3, with D perhaps matching TRBD1 (5 bases). Trimming removed 6 bases from V and 0 bases from J, with 16 bases in between. CDR1 is GTSNPN, CDR2 SVGIG, per germline (reference sequence). CDR3 length: 15 residues. The CDR3 loop reads CACPGQGSSTDTQYF. CDR3 nucleotides: TGTGCCTGCCCGGGCCAGGGTTCTAGCACAGATACGCAGTATTTT.

This clonotype has more than one count but fewer than ten. The rearrangement links TRBV7-2 to TRBJ2-1; 8 bases map to TRBD2. J lost 5 bases, V lost 5 bases, and 8 bases had no gene match. Germline lookup yields CDR1 SGHTA and CDR2 FQGNSA. The CDR3 is 15 amino acids. The CDR3 nucleotides are TGTGCCAGCAGCCCTAGCGGGTTGCCGAACAATGAGCAGTTCTTC. As protein: CASSPSGLPNNEQFF.

The V call is TRBV10-3, the J call TRBJ2-1; D not certain. V gave up 2 bases and J gave up 8 bases, with 13 bases separating them. The CDR3 has 14 residues. Germline V gene sequence: CDR1 ENHRY, CDR2 SYGVKD. The CDR3 bases are TGTGCCATCAGTGAGGCGCCCGGCCCCTATGAGCAGTTCTTC. Translation gives CAISEAPGPYEQFF.

The V and J genes are TRBV29-1 and TRBJ2-7, with unresolved D. This CDR3 has 12 residues. From germline, CDR1 is SQVTM and CDR2 ANQGSEA. V shed 0 bases and J shed 5 bases, with 8 bases lying between them. CDR3 nucleotide sequence: TGCAGCGTTGAAGAGGAAGATAACGAGCAGTACTTC. Its protein is CSVEEEDNEQYF.

This chain joins TRBV18 and TRBJ2-7; 7 bases map to TRBD2. V was clipped by 2 bases and J by 0 bases; unmatched bases: 1. CDR1 is KGHSH and CDR2 is LQKENI in the germline V gene. The CDR3 sequence is 14 residues long. The CDR3 nucleotides read TGTGCCAGCTCACCAAGGACTAGCTCCTACGAGCAGTACTTC. The encoded protein is CASSPRTSSYEQYF.